This entry lists 19 T cell receptor beta chains sequenced from one sample in a study of cytomegalovirus exposure and HLA in healthy donors. The PCR employed 60 Vbeta primers together with 13 Jbeta primers. Assay used: immunoSEQ multiplex PCR; TCRdb lists only in-frame clones, some missing. Here the sample spans some 200,000 clones, around 81% being singletons. What was sequenced was PBMCs. Every receptor here comes from a woman in her 30s in good health and CMV-seropositive.

This chain joins TRBV7-2 and TRBJ2-1; 9 bases fit TRBD2. This CDR3 contains 14 residues. V was clipped by 3 bases and J by 10 bases; unmatched bases: 7. In germline, CDR1 is SGHTA, CDR2 FQGNSA. DNA for the CDR3: TGTGCCAGCAGCTTGGCTAGCGGGGTTTCGGAGCAGTTCTTC. Translated, it gives CASSLASGVSEQFF.

The chain joins TRBV6-6 to TRBJ1-2; the D is unclear. The CDR3 loop spans 13 amino acids. The germline CDR1 and CDR2 sequences are MNHNY and SVGAGI (reference sequence). V lost 3 bases and J 8 bases, leaving 13 bases between the germline ends. CDR3 in DNA: TGTGCCAGCAGTTATAGGGCGGGTATGGGCTACACCTTC. Amino acid sequence: CASSYRAGMGYTF.

CDR3 sequence: CASSFGLAGGWDEQFF. The CDR3 coding sequence is TGTGCCAGCAGCTTTGGCCTAGCGGGAGGATGGGATGAGCAGTTCTTC. This chain uses TRBV5-4 with TRBJ2-1; 11 bases map to TRBD2. Per the germline V gene, CDR1 is SGHNT and CDR2 is YYREEE (reference sequence). The CDR3 contains 16 residues. After removal of 2 bases from V and 8 bases from J, the junction contained 9 bases not matched to a gene. The full variable domain, completed using reference TRBV5-4 and TRBJ2-1, is ETGVTQSPTHLIKTRGQQVTLRCSSQSGHNTVSWYQQALGQGPQFIFQYYREEENGRGNFPPRFSGLQFPNYSSELNVNALELDDSALYLCASSFGLAGGWDEQFFGPGTRLTVL.

V and J are TRBV7-9 and TRBJ2-2; 7 bases are shared with TRBD2. The germline V gene has CDR1 SEHNR and CDR2 FQNEAQ (reference sequence). V dropped 4 bases and J dropped 1; count of bases not matched to a gene: 12. CDR3 size: 18 residues. The CDR3 spells CASSSPNKGLLNTGELFF. Written as DNA, the CDR3 is TGTGCCAGCAGCTCGCCCAACAAGGGACTATTGAACACCGGGGAGCTGTTTTTT.

The chain couples TRBV29-1 to TRBJ2-3, with no clear D. V was shortened by 7 bases and J by 2 bases, with 13 bases between the two germline ends. This CDR3 has 13 amino acids. Germline values: CDR1 SQVTM, CDR2 ANQGSEA. The CDR3 DNA follows: TGCAGCGCTCAGCGCGGTAACACAGATACGCAGTATTTT. Translating it yields CSAQRGNTDTQYF.

The chain combines TRBV7-8 with TRBJ2-2, with TRBD1 matching over 11 bases. Per the germline V gene, CDR1 is SGHVS and CDR2 is FQNEAQ. This CDR3 has 18 residues. The V gene end was trimmed by 5 bases and the J gene end by 4 bases; junction bases not matched to a gene: 12. This chain's CDR3 is CASSIIWTGGAGTGELFF. The CDR3 coding sequence is TGTGCCAGCAGCATAATCTGGACAGGGGGCGCTGGCACCGGGGAGCTGTTTTTT.

V is TRBV7-9 and J is TRBJ1-2; 9 bases align to TRBD1. Per germline, CDR1 SEHNR and CDR2 FQNEAQ (reference sequence). The CDR3 spans 17 residues. V was clipped by 4 bases and J by 0 bases; unmatched bases: 9. Written as DNA, the CDR3 is TGTGCCAGCAGCTCGCCTTCTGGGACAGGGCCTAACTATGGCTACACCTTC. It translates to CASSSPSGTGPNYGYTF.

The chain joins TRBV19 to TRBJ2-7, with 8 bases matching TRBD1. Germline V CDR1 and CDR2: LNHDA, SQIVND (reference sequence). The CDR3 is made up of 16 amino acids. V trimming: 4 bases; J trimming: 0 bases; junction bases outside the gene matches: 8. CDR3: CASSRSGTGPSYEQYF. In nucleotides, the CDR3 is TGTGCCAGTAGTAGGTCTGGGACAGGACCCTCCTACGAGCAGTACTTC.

The chain employs TRBV28 and TRBJ2-7; D gene unclear. The CDR3 runs 15 residues. Looked up from germline, CDR1 is MDHEN and CDR2 is SYDVKM. Trimming took 1 base from V and 4 from J, leaving 14 bases between them. CDR3 coding DNA: TGTGCCAGCAGTTTATCCAACTTTGACACATACGAGCAGTACTTC. Translation: CASSLSNFDTYEQYF.

The CDR3, as DNA: TGTGCCAGCAGTTCCCTGGGGTCGGGAGATGGCTACACCTTC. This translates into CASSSLGSGDGYTF. This chain connects TRBV6-5 to TRBJ1-2; D not resolved. Between the trimmed V and J ends, which lost 4 bases and 6 bases, there was a span of 15 bases. Germline V gene data show CDR1 as MNHEY and CDR2 as SVGAGI. The CDR3 is 14 residues long.

V usage is TRBV11-2 and J usage is TRBJ1-5; the D is unclear. The CDR3 covers 13 residues. Germline CDR1 reads SGHAT; CDR2 reads FQNNGV. With 5 bases removed from V and 2 bases from J, the gap between germline ends came to 7 bases. CDR3: CASSAYGNQPQHF. The CDR3 DNA follows: TGTGCCAGCAGCGCCTACGGCAATCAGCCCCAGCATTTT.

The CDR3 loop reads CAISEPGASGSPGQYF. The CDR3 bases are TGTGCCATCAGTGAGCCGGGGGCTAGCGGGAGCCCGGGGCAGTACTTC. The genes are TRBV10-3 and TRBJ2-7, with 10 positions matching TRBD2. The CDR3 totals 16 residues. The trim removed 2 bases at V and 9 bases at J, leaving 13 bases unmatched. CDR1 and CDR2 from the germline V gene are ENHRY and SYGVKD.

V usage is TRBV6-6 and J usage is TRBJ2-7; 8 nucleotides match TRBD1. V trimming: 0 bases; J trimming: 4 bases; junction bases outside the gene matches: 5. Germline CDR1 is MNHNY and CDR2 is SVGAGI (reference sequence). The CDR3 is 15 residues long. CDR3 residues: CASSYSRQGRYEQYF. The CDR3 bases are TGTGCCAGCAGTTACTCAAGACAGGGGCGGTACGAGCAGTACTTC.

The chain employs TRBV27 and TRBJ2-1; TRBD2 matches at 7 bases. This CDR3 spans 15 amino acids. The germline CDR1 and CDR2 sequences are MNHEY and SMNVEV (reference sequence). The J segment lost 0 bases and the V segment lost 3 bases, leaving 2 bases of the junction unmatched. In nucleotides, the CDR3 is TGTGCCAGCAGTTTTAGCGGGCCCTCCTACAATGAGCAGTTCTTC. Amino acid sequence: CASSFSGPSYNEQFF.

The chain joins TRBV5-1 to TRBJ2-7; 7 bases agree with TRBD1. CDR1 SGHRS and CDR2 YFSETQ come from the germline V gene. The length of the CDR3 is 15 residues. Losses at the gene ends were 4 bases for V and 1 base for J; bases not matched to a gene: 8. CDR3 nucleotides: TGCGCCAGCAGCCACCGGGACAGAGGGTCCTACGAGCAGTACTTC. Protein sequence: CASSHRDRGSYEQYF.

The chain couples TRBV19 to TRBJ2-5; maybe TRBD1 (5 bases). Trimming pared 5 bases from V and 5 bases from J, leaving 24 bases between. Germline lookup yields CDR1 LNHDA and CDR2 SQIVND (reference sequence). The CDR3 has 17 residues. The CDR3, as DNA: TGTGCCAGTAGTGTAGGGTGGACACTCATCCCCCCCGAGACCCAGTACTTC. Amino acids: CASSVGWTLIPPETQYF.

This chain links TRBV7-2 with TRBJ1-5, with D possibly matching TRBD1 (5 bases). This CDR3 is 18 amino acids long. V dropped 2 bases and J dropped 1 base, with 18 bases sitting between them. In germline, CDR1 is SGHTA, CDR2 FQGNSA. The CDR3 spells CASSLFPSAGGSNQPQHF. In DNA form, the CDR3 reads TGTGCCAGCAGCTTATTTCCCAGCGCGGGGGGAAGCAATCAGCCCCAGCATTTT.

The chain combines TRBV7-8 with TRBJ2-3, with 8 bases matching TRBD2. V lost 2 bases, J lost 3 bases, and 10 bases stayed unmatched. Germline lookup yields CDR1 SGHVS and CDR2 FQNEAQ. The CDR3 spans 17 residues. This chain's CDR3 is CASSLKPAGASTDTQYF. As DNA, the CDR3 is TGTGCCAGCAGCTTAAAGCCAGCGGGGGCTAGTACAGATACGCAGTATTTT.

The rearrangement joins TRBV29-1 to TRBJ1-2; the D gene is possibly TRBD1 (6 bases). The CDR3 length is 12 residues. Germline CDR1 SQVTM, CDR2 ANQGSEA. The ends were cut back, 3 bases at V and 7 bases at J, with 12 bases in the middle. In DNA, the CDR3 is TGCAGCGTTGATGTGGGGGCGCGTGGCTACACCTTC. Translated, it gives CSVDVGARGYTF.